Sequencing of this T cell receptor beta chain was carried out in a study of shared clonotypes between healthy human individuals. Findings of the study overall: Relative to their counterparts shared across all four donors, non-shared clonotypes exhibited diminished generation probabilities. Naive subsets, compared against memory subsets, generally had larger estimated richness values.

The data were produced by immunoSEQ multiplex PCR, yet TCRdb's version contains in-frame clones alone and is incomplete. The table records about 1.5 million clones, roughly 97% of them present only once. Points on this clone: Its antigen is undetermined. This same CDR3 is encoded by further DNA sequences in the sample.

The CDR3 extends over 11 amino acids. The germline V and J ends were trimmed by 6 bases and 0 bases, with 3 bases remaining between them. Germline loops: CDR1 KGHSH, CDR2 LQKENI. This clonotype was obtained from a man aged 25-40 years in good health. The gene calls are TRBV18 and TRBJ2-7, with no clear D. Material: naive CD4+ T cells sorted from blood. Stated subset: CD45RA+ positively selected. As DNA, the CDR3 is TGTGCCAGCTCGAGCTCCTACGAGCAGTACTTC. It is translated as CASSSSYEQYF.